Following are 21 T cell receptor beta chains from one sample sequenced in a study of blood T cells in healthy people across ages. Combining a sample-barcoded 5' primer with a J-beta primer mix, a second PCR ran for roughly 7 to 11 cycles. Via MiXCR, TCRdb re-called the 5' RACE reads, giving one row per CDR3 protein. Seen here are roughly 2 million distinct CDR3 sequences, less than 50% observed once, and the top ten hold roughly 2.1%. What was sequenced was blood. These receptor sequences come from a woman aged 40 to 50 in good health.

The chain is built from TRBV24-1 and TRBJ2-2; no firm D call. The CDR3 extends over 14 amino acids. The V gene lost 7 bases and the J gene lost 6 bases, with 14 bases spanning the gap. Germline assignment: CDR1 KGHDR and CDR2 SFDVKD. The CDR3 loop is CATSQVWPAGELFF. CDR3 nucleotide sequence: TGTGCCACCAGCCAGGTTTGGCCTGCCGGGGAGCTGTTTTTT.

This clonotype showed up just a few times. This chain links TRBV20-1 with TRBJ2-5; perhaps TRBD2 as D (5 bases). This CDR3 region has 16 residues. Germline V gene data show CDR1 as DFQATT and CDR2 as SNEGSKA (reference sequence). The V gene lost 0 bases and the J gene lost 0 bases, with 14 bases spanning the gap. DNA of the CDR3: TGCAGTGCTAGAGATTACGCCGGGGAGTACCAAGAGACCCAGTACTTC. Protein product: CSARDYAGEYQETQYF.

J is TRBJ1-1 and V is TRBV12-3 or TRBV12-4, with D tentatively TRBD1 (5 bases). V was trimmed by 7 bases and J by 4 bases, leaving 16 bases between them. CDR3 length equals 14 residues. The CDR3 spells CASTSFWGGTEAFF. Here the CDR3 DNA reads TGTGCCAGCACCTCGTTCTGGGGCGGCACTGAAGCTTTCTTT.

This clonotype was counted only a few times. This sequence joins TRBV6-5 and TRBJ1-2; the D is unclear. V shed 8 bases and J shed 4 bases, with 20 bases lying between them. The CDR3 extends over 15 amino acids. Germline CDR1 is MNHEY and CDR2 is SVGAGI. CDR3 nucleotide sequence: TGTGCCAGCGGCCCCACCGGACCCGCTGTCTATGGCTACACCTTC. Protein product: CASGPTGPAVYGYTF.

This chain joins TRBV20-1 and TRBJ2-7, with D unresolved. The CDR3 covers 15 residues. V lost 0 bases and J 0 bases, leaving 12 bases between the germline ends. Germline V gene data show CDR1 as DFQATT and CDR2 as SNEGSKA (reference sequence). The CDR3 region is CSARDRFPSSYEQYF. In nucleotides, the CDR3 is TGCAGTGCTAGAGATAGGTTCCCGAGCTCCTACGAGCAGTACTTC.

This clonotype appeared a few times. The V and J genes are TRBV27 and TRBJ2-3; perhaps TRBD1 as D (5 bases). The CDR3 contains 16 residues. CDR1 is MNHEY and CDR2 is SMNVEV in the germline V gene (reference sequence). The ends were cut back, 5 bases at V and 0 bases at J, with 15 bases in the middle. CDR3 loop: CASSLTVSSSTDTQYF. The CDR3 bases are TGTGCCAGCAGTCTGACAGTCTCCTCTAGCACAGATACGCAGTATTTT.

V is TRBV7-9 and J is TRBJ1-2; D remains unclear. The V and J ends lost 2 bases and 6 bases respectively, with 7 bases between them. Germline CDR1 reads SEHNR; CDR2 reads FQNEAQ (reference sequence). This CDR3 is 12 amino acids long. The CDR3 nucleotides are TGTGCCAGCAGCTTATTAATCGATGGCTACACCTTC. This encodes CASSLLIDGYTF. Using reference TRBV7-9 and TRBJ1-2 for the parts outside the CDR3, the full variable domain is DTGVSQNPRHKITKRGQNVTFRCDPISEHNRLYWYRQTLGQGPEFLTYFQNEAQLEKSRLLSDRFSAERPKGSFSTLEIQRTEQGDSAMYLCASSLLIDGYTFGSGTRLTVV.

The rearrangement joins TRBV12-3 or TRBV12-4 to TRBJ1-2; no firm D call. The V gene lost 5 bases and the J gene lost 7 bases, with 17 bases spanning the gap. The CDR3 length is 14 residues. The CDR3 nucleotides are TGTGCCAGCAGTAAGATCCGGGGATTTGGTGGCTACACCTTC. Protein: CASSKIRGFGGYTF.

The rearrangement joins TRBV10-3 to TRBJ2-5; a weak D match, TRBD1 (6 bases). The DNA end lines up better with TRBJ2-7; the J call may be wrong. Germline CDR1 is ENHRY and CDR2 is SYGVKD. CDR3 length: 14 residues. CDR3 nucleotide sequence: TGTGCCATCAGTGAGTCGAGGGGGATCGGCGAGCAGTACTTC. Its protein is CAISESRGIGEQYF.

The rearrangement links TRBV7-9 to TRBJ2-3, with D tentatively TRBD2 (6 bases). Trimming took 2 bases from V and 6 from J, leaving 18 bases between them. The germline V gene encodes CDR1 SEHNR and CDR2 FQNEAQ (reference sequence). This CDR3 is 16 amino acids long. CDR3 DNA sequence: TGTGCCAGCAGCTTAAAACTGACCTCCCTAGCGGATACGCAGTATTTT. This sequence encodes CASSLKLTSLADTQYF.

Written as DNA, the CDR3 is TGTGCCAGCAGCCAAATTACAGGGCCAGAGACCCAGTACTTC. Amino acids: CASSQITGPETQYF. This chain uses TRBV5-5 with TRBJ2-5, with D possibly matching TRBD1 (6 bases). The germline V gene has CDR1 SGHKS and CDR2 YYEKEE (reference sequence). Trimming pared 4 bases from V and 4 bases from J, leaving 14 bases between. The CDR3 sequence is 14 residues long.

This chain joins TRBV5-1 and TRBJ2-5; 7 bases are shared with TRBD1. Losses at the gene ends were 4 bases for V and 5 bases for J; bases not matched to a gene: 11. The CDR3 has 15 residues. In germline, CDR1 is SGHRS, CDR2 YFSETQ. The CDR3 protein is CASSLGQVSIETQYF. The CDR3 nucleotides are TGCGCCAGCAGCCTCGGACAGGTGTCAATTGAGACCCAGTACTTC.

This clonotype has more than one count but fewer than ten. The chain employs TRBV20-1 and TRBJ2-6, with D perhaps matching TRBD2 (5 bases). CDR1 and CDR2 (germline): DFQATT, SNEGSKA (reference sequence). The CDR3 runs 18 residues. V was pared by 1 base and J by 4 bases, with 20 bases between. DNA of the CDR3: TGCAGTGCTAGAGGGGAGACACGGGGTGGTCTGGGGGCCAACGTCCTGACTTTC. This sequence encodes CSARGETRGGLGANVLTF.

J is TRBJ2-7 and V is TRBV28, with 8 bases aligning to TRBD2. V shed 3 bases and J 4 bases; nucleotides not matched to a gene: 11. Germline V gives CDR1 MDHEN, CDR2 SYDVKM. The CDR3 length is 16 residues. The DNA for the CDR3 is TGTGCCAGCAGTTTCGGGAGGGCAGGGAAGAAATACGAGCAGTACTTC. Its translation: CASSFGRAGKKYEQYF. The full variable domain, with the rest looked up from reference TRBV28 and TRBJ2-7, is DVKVTQSSRYLVKRTGEKVFLECVQDMDHENMFWYRQDPGLGLRLIYFSYDVKMKEKGDIPEGYSVSREKKERFSLILESASTNQTSMYLCASSFGRAGKKYEQYFGPGTRLTVT.

The chain joins TRBV15 to TRBJ1-4, with 9 bases fitting TRBD1. Per germline, CDR1 LNHNV and CDR2 YYDKDF (reference sequence). The junction had 9 bases not matched to a gene; V was cut back by 1 base and J by 0 bases. The CDR3 totals 19 residues. The CDR3 loop is CATSRVDRGGIATNEKLFF. Here the CDR3 DNA reads TGTGCCACCAGCAGAGTGGACAGGGGAGGAATAGCAACTAATGAAAAACTGTTTTTT.

Details on this clonotype: One end of the junction varies from germline; a read error may be responsible. This chain joins TRBV4-2 and TRBJ1-2, with 9 bases lining up with TRBD1. The germline V gene encodes CDR1 LGHNA and CDR2 YNFKEQ. CDR3 length: 14 residues. The DNA for the CDR3 is TGTGCCAGCCGCCAACTTGGGACAGGGCTGGGCTACACCTTC. It specifies CASRQLGTGLGYTF.

In its sample, this clonotype was seen a few times. The genes are TRBV9 and TRBJ2-6; TRBD1 matches 8 bases. The CDR3 is 18 amino acids. The germline V gene encodes CDR1 SGDLS and CDR2 YYNGEE. J lost 1 base, V lost 4 bases, and 10 bases had no gene match. CDR3: CASSSDRARSSGANVLTF. CDR3 nucleotides: TGTGCCAGCAGCTCGGACAGGGCGCGTTCGTCTGGGGCCAACGTCCTGACTTTC.

The chain links TRBV20-1 to TRBJ2-7, with 9 bases that match TRBD2. The CDR3 loop spans 16 amino acids. After removal of 0 bases from V and 7 bases from J, the junction contained 13 bases not matched to a gene. Germline CDR1 DFQATT, CDR2 SNEGSKA (reference sequence). The CDR3 sequence: CSAREWGGGGYNEQYF. CDR3 coding DNA: TGCAGTGCTAGAGAATGGGGCGGGGGGGGATACAATGAGCAGTACTTC.

This rearrangement joins TRBV29-1 to TRBJ1-2; no firm D call. Between the trimmed V and J ends, which lost 6 bases and 2 bases, there was a span of 10 bases. The germline CDR1 and CDR2 sequences are SQVTM and ANQGSEA. CDR3 length: 12 residues. The CDR3 region is CSVVTENYGYTF. The CDR3 coding sequence is TGCAGCGTGGTTACAGAGAACTATGGCTACACCTTC.

The CDR3 nucleotides read TGTGCCAGCAGCCGCCGCCGGGACAGGGGAGGAGCAGATACGCAGTATTTT. Amino acids: CASSRRRDRGGADTQYF. The V gene is TRBV7-9, the J gene TRBJ2-3; 10 nucleotides agree with TRBD1. V gave up 5 bases and J gave up 4 bases; unmatched junction bases: 12. Germline V gene data show CDR1 as SEHNR and CDR2 as FQNEAQ (reference sequence). The CDR3 is made up of 17 amino acids.

The chain uses TRBV4-2 and TRBJ2-7; D perhaps matches TRBD2 (7 bases). This CDR3 is built from 14 residues. Trimming took off 1 base at V and 6 bases at J, with 13 bases between the two ends. Germline values: CDR1 LGHNA, CDR2 YNFKEQ. The CDR3 DNA reads as TGTGCCAGCAGCCAAGCTGGGGGGGGGCGCGAGCAGTACTTC. Encoded protein: CASSQAGGGREQYF.